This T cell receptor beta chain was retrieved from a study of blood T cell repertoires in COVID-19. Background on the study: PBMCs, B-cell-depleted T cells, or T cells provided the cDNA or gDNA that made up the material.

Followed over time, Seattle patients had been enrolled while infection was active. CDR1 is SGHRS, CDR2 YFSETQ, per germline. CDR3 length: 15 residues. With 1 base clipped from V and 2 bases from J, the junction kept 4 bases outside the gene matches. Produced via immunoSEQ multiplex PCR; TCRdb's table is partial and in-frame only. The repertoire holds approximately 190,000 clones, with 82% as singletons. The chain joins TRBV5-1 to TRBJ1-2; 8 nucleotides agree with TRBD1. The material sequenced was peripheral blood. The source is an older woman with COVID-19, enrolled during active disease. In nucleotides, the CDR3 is TGCGCCAGCAGCTTGCTACAGGGGGGAAACTATGGCTACACCTTC. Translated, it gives CASSLLQGGNYGYTF.